This entry concerns a single TCR beta chain. Its antigen is unknown. This entry comes from a study of cytomegalovirus exposure and HLA in healthy donors. Use of 60 Vbeta and 13 Jbeta primers characterized the PCR. Using immunoSEQ multiplex PCR, the repertoire was profiled, and TCRdb retains in-frame clones only, with some absent. The table includes 120,000 or so clones, around 75% detected once. The CDR3 loop spans 16 amino acids. The V gene's germline CDR1 is SEHNR and CDR2 FQNEAQ (reference sequence). V lost 0 bases to trimming and J lost 5 bases, with 14 bases between them. Findings of the study overall: TCR association rates varied by HLA locus in a later analysis, with DRB1 highest and HLA-C lowest. Presence/absence analyses supposed approximately even sequencing depth among donors. In vitro data verified a few CMV-associated chains as specific for CMV antigens. Previous analysis showed most TCR beta V segments were productive about 87% or about 30% of the time.

The sequenced material came from PBMCs. This TCR came from a woman aged 45-59 years in good health and CMV-seropositive. The chain links TRBV7-9 to TRBJ1-5, with TRBD1 as a possible D gene (5 bases). CDR3 DNA: TGTGCCAGCAGCTTAGCCGGGCAGGGTGGCCATCAGCCCCAGCATTTT. This translates into CASSLAGQGGHQPQHF.